The 30 T cell receptor beta chains below were found in one sample sequenced in a study of beta chain features in type 1 diabetes. No cognate antigen is known for these TCRs. Study-level points and caveats: Shorter TCRB CDR3s, moderately but significantly so, were found in Type 1 diabetes patients in all four CD4+ subsets.

The isolated RNA, all of it, was reverse transcribed, so expressed TCRB transcripts were what got sequenced. Libraries were prepared by immunoSEQ multiplex PCR; TCRdb keeps only in-frame clonotypes and omits some of them. The table lists about 650,000 clones, around an eighth of them singletons. Sequences were obtained from naive CD4+ T cells from blood. The receptors originated from a young man with type 1 diabetes.

This clone was detected a few times. This CDR3 reads CASSFPTADRRDTGELFF. CDR3 DNA: TGTGCCAGCAGCTTCCCAACCGCAGACAGGCGAGACACCGGGGAGCTGTTTTTT. This chain links TRBV7-9 with TRBJ2-2; a weak D match, TRBD1 (6 bases). Trimming cost V 3 bases and J 3 bases, with 20 bases left between them. Germline V CDR1 and CDR2: SEHNR, FQNEAQ (reference sequence). CDR3 length: 18 residues.

A few counts support this clone. This chain uses TRBV18 with TRBJ1-5, with 9 positions matching TRBD1. The V gene end was trimmed by 4 bases and the J gene end by 1 base; junction bases not matched to a gene: 5. Germline V gene data show CDR1 as KGHSH and CDR2 as LQKENI. The CDR3 totals 16 residues. The CDR3 loop reads CASSLQGAPSNQPQHF. For the CDR3, the DNA is TGTGCCAGCTCACTACAGGGGGCGCCGAGCAATCAGCCCCAGCATTTT.

This clone was recorded a few times. The chain couples TRBV18 to TRBJ2-7; 8 positions match TRBD2. The germline gives CDR1 KGHSH, CDR2 LQKENI. Losses at the gene ends were 0 bases for V and 9 bases for J; bases not matched to a gene: 7. The CDR3 is 14 amino acids. Here the CDR3 DNA reads TGTGCCAGCTCACCACCGGCTACTAGCGGTATGCAGTACTTC. It is translated as CASSPPATSGMQYF.

This clone has only a few counts. The chain employs TRBV23-1 and TRBJ1-4, with D unresolved. TRBV23-1 is reported as an ORF; its role is uncertain. The V end lost 7 bases, the J end lost 2 bases, and 14 bases lay between the germline ends. The CDR3 totals 15 residues. The CDR3 region has the DNA TGCGCCAGCACCAGTCACAGTGCGACTAATGAAAAACTGTTTTTT. It translates to CASTSHSATNEKLFF.

This clone was counted between two and nine times. The chain carries TRBV30 and TRBJ2-1; 8 nucleotides line up with TRBD1. The J segment lost 2 bases and the V segment lost 1 base, leaving 1 base of the junction unmatched. The CDR3 covers 14 residues. The germline V gene has CDR1 GTSNPN and CDR2 SVGIG (reference sequence). CDR3 in amino acids: CAWSGTGTYNEQFF. CDR3 DNA sequence: TGTGCCTGGAGTGGGACAGGGACCTACAATGAGCAGTTCTTC.

This clone was observed a handful of times. V gene TRBV2 combines with J gene TRBJ2-7; D may be TRBD2 (5 bases). This CDR3 has 13 amino acids. Germline V lookup: CDR1 SNHLY, CDR2 FYNNEI. Trimming stripped 2 bases from V and 6 bases from J, with 11 bases between. In nucleotides, the CDR3 is TGTGCCAGCAGTGAATTCGGGAATAGCGAGCAGTACTTC. Translating gives CASSEFGNSEQYF.

This chain connects TRBV28 to TRBJ1-6, with 8 bases identical to TRBD1. The CDR3 has 15 residues. J gave up 7 bases and V 4 bases, and 6 bases lay outside the gene matches. Germline V gives CDR1 MDHEN, CDR2 SYDVKM. The CDR3 bases are TGTGCCAGCAGTTCGCCTGGACAGGGCAATTCACCCCTCCACTTT. This encodes CASSSPGQGNSPLHF.

This clone was counted between two and nine times. The chain's CDR3 is CAISEKDPEEGNQPQHF. DNA of the CDR3: TGTGCCATCAGTGAGAAGGACCCCGAGGAAGGCAATCAGCCCCAGCATTTT. The rearrangement links TRBV10-3 to TRBJ1-5, with D unclear. The length of the CDR3 is 17 residues. CDR1 and CDR2 (germline): ENHRY, SYGVKD. With 2 bases removed from V and 2 bases from J, the gap between germline ends came to 16 bases.

V usage is TRBV25-1 and J usage is TRBJ1-3; D is perhaps TRBD1 (5 bases). The V end was cut by 5 bases, the J end by 4 bases, with 21 bases between. This CDR3 comprises 17 residues. Germline V gene sequence: CDR1 MGHDK, CDR2 SYGVNS. CDR3 sequence reads: CASSPLHGRAGGNTIYF. The CDR3 bases are TGTGCCAGCAGTCCCCTCCACGGCAGGGCAGGCGGAAACACCATATATTTT.

This chain links TRBV7-9 with TRBJ1-4; D may be TRBD1 (5 bases). The CDR3 length is 14 residues. From germline, CDR1 is SEHNR and CDR2 FQNEAQ (reference sequence). The ends were cut back, 4 bases at V and 11 bases at J, with 17 bases in the middle. CDR3 region: CASSYPGFIGKLFF. The CDR3 coding sequence is TGTGCCAGCAGCTACCCAGGGTTCATCGGGAAACTGTTTTTT.

V is TRBV9 and J is TRBJ2-7; 11 bases are a match to TRBD2. J lost 6 bases, V lost 0 bases, and 5 bases had no gene match. The CDR3 runs to 15 residues. Per germline, CDR1 SGDLS and CDR2 YYNGEE. CDR3 loop: CASSVVGTSGSEQYF. The DNA for the CDR3 is TGTGCCAGCAGCGTAGTGGGGACTAGCGGATCCGAGCAGTACTTC.

The chain uses TRBV5-1 and TRBJ2-6; D unresolved. The CDR3 consists of 15 residues. From germline, CDR1 is SGHRS and CDR2 YFSETQ. V gave up 0 bases and J gave up 8 bases, with 12 bases separating them. In nucleotides, the CDR3 is TGCGCCAGCAGCTTGGCACAAACGGTTTCCAACGTCCTGACTTTC. Amino acid sequence: CASSLAQTVSNVLTF.

The V call is TRBV5-1, the J call TRBJ2-7, with unresolved D. CDR1 SGHRS and CDR2 YFSETQ come from the germline V gene. The CDR3 covers 15 residues. V gave up 2 bases and J gave up 1 base, with 13 bases separating them. The CDR3 nucleotides read TGCGCCAGCAGCTTAGATTCCCACCGGTCCTACGAGCAGTACTTC. Its translation: CASSLDSHRSYEQYF.

Here the CDR3 reads CASSYFAGTGELFF. CDR3 DNA sequence: TGTGCCAGCAGTTACTTCGCAGGGACCGGGGAGCTGTTTTTT. The V call is TRBV6-5, the J call TRBJ2-2; D is possibly TRBD1 (5 bases). CDR3 length: 14 amino acids. The germline CDR1 and CDR2 sequences are MNHEY and SVGAGI. V lost 1 base to trimming and J lost 5 bases, with 8 bases between them.

The rearrangement links TRBV10-3 to TRBJ2-3, with D possibly being TRBD2 (6 bases). This CDR3 comprises 14 residues. V was cut by 0 bases and J by 5 bases, with 9 bases left in between. Per the germline V gene, CDR1 is ENHRY and CDR2 is SYGVKD. CDR3 region: CAISESAGLDTQYF. The CDR3 nucleotides are TGTGCCATCAGTGAGTCTGCGGGATTAGATACGCAGTATTTT.

As concerns this clone: The junction does not match germline at one end; this may be a read error. The rearrangement links TRBV20-1 to TRBJ2-7; D is uncertain. Germline assignment: CDR1 DFQATT and CDR2 SNEGSKA (reference sequence). The CDR3 length is 11 residues. CDR3 in DNA: TGCAGTGCCAGAGAGAGAGAGGAGCAGTACTTC. It is translated as CSAREREEQYF.

V is TRBV2 and J is TRBJ1-3; no clear D gene. The CDR3 has 16 amino acids. The germline V and J ends were trimmed by 3 bases and 0 bases, with 12 bases remaining between them. Per the germline V gene, CDR1 is SNHLY and CDR2 is FYNNEI. The CDR3 loop reads CASSDGLGRSGNTIYF. DNA of the CDR3: TGTGCCAGCAGTGATGGTCTGGGTCGCTCTGGAAACACCATATATTTT.

The chain employs TRBV7-8 and TRBJ2-1; no reliable D call. Trimming cost V 1 base and J 8 bases, with 6 bases left between them. Germline CDR1 reads SGHVS; CDR2 reads FQNEAQ. The CDR3 has 12 amino acids. The CDR3 spells CASSLVQHEQFF. CDR3 nucleotide sequence: TGTGCCAGCAGCTTAGTCCAGCATGAGCAGTTCTTC. Filled out from reference TRBV7-8 and TRBJ2-1, the complete variable domain reads GAGVSQSPRYKVAKRGQDVALRCDPISGHVSLFWYQQALGQGPEFLTYFQNEAQLDKSGLPSDRFFAERPEGSVSTLKIQRTQQEDSAVYLCASSLVQHEQFFGPGTRLTVL.

The chain carries TRBV11-2 and TRBJ1-2, with D possibly matching TRBD1 (5 bases). V lost 3 bases to trimming and J lost 4 bases, with 21 bases between them. This CDR3 has 17 amino acids. Germline V CDR1 and CDR2: SGHAT, FQNNGV. The CDR3 DNA reads as TGTGCCAGCAGCTTGCACAGATCGGGACGATGGATCTATGGCTACACCTTC. Protein product: CASSLHRSGRWIYGYTF.

This clone was seen a handful of times. Other DNA sequences in the sample encode the same CDR3. The rearrangement joins TRBV10-3 to TRBJ1-5; D uncertain. The length of the CDR3 is 13 residues. Germline V gives CDR1 ENHRY, CDR2 SYGVKD. V dropped 2 bases and J dropped 6 bases, with 8 bases sitting between them. CDR3 loop: CAISEGVGQPQHF. The CDR3 DNA reads as TGTGCCATCAGTGAGGGGGTGGGTCAGCCCCAGCATTTT.

This clone was detected a few times. The chain links TRBV4-3 to TRBJ1-6; no clear D gene. Per the germline V gene, CDR1 is LGHNA and CDR2 is YSLEER. The CDR3 is 14 residues long. Trimming stripped 0 bases from V and 9 bases from J, with 9 bases between. The CDR3 region is CASSQEGRVSPLHF. The CDR3 region has the DNA TGCGCCAGCAGCCAAGAGGGAAGGGTTTCACCCCTCCACTTT.

The V gene is TRBV7-2, the J gene TRBJ1-2, with TRBD1 identical over 7 bases. Germline values: CDR1 SGHTA, CDR2 FQGNSA. The CDR3 consists of 16 residues. Trimming at V came to 1 base and at J to 4 bases, leaving 9 bases not matched to a gene. The CDR3 protein is CASSLGLAGGGYGYTF. The CDR3 nucleotides are TGTGCCAGCAGCTTAGGGCTGGCAGGGGGAGGCTATGGCTACACCTTC.

The V gene is TRBV7-9, the J gene TRBJ1-2, with a weak D call TRBD1 (5 bases). The CDR3 is 14 residues long. Germline CDR1 is SEHNR and CDR2 is FQNEAQ (reference sequence). Between the trimmed V and J ends, which lost 8 bases and 4 bases, there was a span of 17 bases. The CDR3 sequence is CASGPGTEAYGYTF. The CDR3 DNA reads as TGTGCCAGCGGCCCCGGGACGGAGGCCTATGGCTACACCTTC. Full variable domain (rest looked up from reference TRBV7-9 and TRBJ1-2): DTGVSQNPRHKITKRGQNVTFRCDPISEHNRLYWYRQTLGQGPEFLTYFQNEAQLEKSRLLSDRFSAERPKGSFSTLEIQRTEQGDSAMYLCASGPGTEAYGYTFGSGTRLTVV.

This clone was seen a few times. The chain recombines TRBV25-1 with TRBJ1-1; 7 positions agree with TRBD1. Trimming removed 6 bases from V and 4 bases from J; junction bases left unmatched: 11. Germline-derived CDR1 and CDR2 are MGHDK and SYGVNS. The CDR3 extends over 15 amino acids. The DNA for the CDR3 is TGTGCCAGCAGCGGTGACCCGGGACAGCTCACTGAAGCTTTCTTT. Protein sequence: CASSGDPGQLTEAFF.

The chain is built from TRBV9 and TRBJ2-7; no reliable D call. The V and J ends lost 0 bases and 1 base respectively, with 14 bases between them. The germline V gene encodes CDR1 SGDLS and CDR2 YYNGEE. This CDR3 is 16 amino acids long. CDR3 protein: CASSVGGTISSYEQYF. The DNA of the CDR3 is TGTGCCAGCAGCGTAGGCGGAACAATCTCATCCTACGAGCAGTACTTC. The variable domain in full, with the rest retrieved from reference TRBV9 and TRBJ2-7, is DSGVTQTPKHLITATGQRVTLRCSPRSGDLSVYWYQQSLDQGLQFLIQYYNGEERAKGNILERFSAQQFPDLHSELNLSSLELGDSALYFCASSVGGTISSYEQYFGPGTRLTVT.

J is TRBJ1-2 and V is TRBV2, with D unclear. V lost 11 bases and J 0 bases, leaving 13 bases between the germline ends. Germline V lookup: CDR1 SNHLY, CDR2 FYNNEI. The CDR3 contains 13 residues. The DNA for the CDR3 is TGTGCCTCTCTTCGGTCCGCTAACTATGGCTACACCTTC. As protein: CASLRSANYGYTF.

This clone came up a few times. This chain joins TRBV29-1 and TRBJ2-6, with D uncertain. This CDR3 contains 11 residues. Trimming stripped 5 bases from V and 1 base from J, with 0 bases between. Looked up from germline, CDR1 is SQVTM and CDR2 is ANQGSEA. The CDR3 spells CSVSGANVLTF. The CDR3 nucleotides are TGCAGCGTTTCTGGGGCCAACGTCCTGACTTTC.

This clone was seen only a few times. CDR3 sequence: CASSLGGIHNQPQHF. CDR3 DNA: TGTGCCAGCAGCTTAGGGGGGATCCACAATCAGCCCCAGCATTTT. The genes are TRBV7-2 and TRBJ1-5; tentative D call: TRBD1 (5 bases). CDR3 length equals 15 residues. Germline assignment: CDR1 SGHTA and CDR2 FQGNSA. The V and J ends lost 1 base and 3 bases respectively, with 10 bases between them. Filled out from reference TRBV7-2 and TRBJ1-5, the complete variable domain reads GAGVSQSPSNKVTEKGKDVELRCDPISGHTALYWYRQSLGQGLEFLIYFQGNSAPDKSGLPSDRFSAERTGGSVSTLTIQRTQQEDSAVYLCASSLGGIHNQPQHFGDGTRLSIL.

The chain employs TRBV29-1 and TRBJ1-3, with unresolved D. The V end lost 1 base, the J end lost 8 bases, and 12 bases lay between the germline ends. The CDR3 contains 13 residues. CDR1 and CDR2 (germline): SQVTM, ANQGSEA. The CDR3 DNA is TGCAGCGTTGAAGGGACCCCGGGAGACACCATATATTTT. This gives the protein CSVEGTPGDTIYF.

The rearrangement joins TRBV18 to TRBJ1-4, with D possibly being TRBD1 (5 bases). There are 15 residues in the CDR3. CDR1 and CDR2 from the germline V gene are KGHSH and LQKENI. Between the trimmed V and J ends, which lost 3 bases and 6 bases, there was a span of 14 bases. The CDR3 protein is CASSPMSTAHEKLFF. For the CDR3, the DNA is TGTGCCAGCTCACCGATGTCGACAGCCCATGAAAAACTGTTTTTT.